The next 5 T cell receptor beta chains were all read from a single sample in a study of metastatic and nonmetastatic thyroid tumors. Patients had received no treatment of any kind before thyroid surgery. TCRdb ran MiXCR on the PCR reads. The profile shows over 5,000 clones, 15% to 20% of them singletons. The sample taken for sequencing was adjacent normal tissue. These receptors all come from a female donor with papillary thyroid cancer or a benign thyroid nodule (not recorded which). Some clones in this sample may be carry-over from other donors' samples.

Worth noting for this clone: The junction departs from the called germline gene at one end, perhaps through a read error. The V call is TRBV19, the J call TRBJ1-5; TRBD1 matches 7 bases. The CDR3 has 12 residues. Looked up from germline, CDR1 is LNHDA and CDR2 is SQIVND (reference sequence). The CDR3 spells CAIGIRGQTQRF. Here the CDR3 DNA reads TGTGCCATAGGGATAAGGGGACAGACCCAGCGTTTT. Full variable domain (remainder filled in from reference TRBV19 and TRBJ1-5): DGGITQSPKYLFRKEGQNVTLSCEQNLNHDAMYWYRQDPGQGLRLIYYSQIVNDFQKGDIAEGYSVSREKKESFPLTVTSAQKNPTAFYLCAIGIRGQTQRFGDGTRLSIL.

This clone is labeled as medium-sized. This chain links TRBV16 with TRBJ2-5; 7 bases line up with TRBD1. The CDR3 sequence is 14 residues long. Trimming took 2 bases from V and 4 from J; bases not matched to a gene: 4. Germline assignment: CDR1 KGHSY and CDR2 FQNENV. The CDR3 DNA sequence: TGTGCCAGCAGCCAACGGGACAGAGGAGAGACCCAGTACTTC. Translating it yields CASSQRDRGETQYF.

By proportion, this clone is medium-sized (0.01 to 0.1%). The chain uses TRBV30 and TRBJ2-1; D may correspond to TRBD1 or TRBD2 (5 bases each). V lost 7 bases and J lost 3, with 13 bases in between. The germline V gene has CDR1 GTSNPN and CDR2 SVGIG (reference sequence). The CDR3 totals 13 residues. The chain's CDR3 is CAFSRDHYNEQFF. Written as DNA, the CDR3 is TGTGCCTTCTCCCGGGACCACTACAATGAGCAGTTCTTC.

By proportion, this clone is medium-sized. The V call is TRBV5-1, the J call TRBJ2-7; D might be TRBD1 (5 bases). The V end was cut by 0 bases, the J end by 3 bases, with 10 bases between. Germline V gene sequence: CDR1 SGHRS, CDR2 YFSETQ. This CDR3 is built from 14 residues. The CDR3 protein is CASSLEGRDYEQYF. The CDR3 DNA follows: TGCGCCAGCAGCTTGGAAGGCAGGGACTACGAGCAGTACTTC.

This sequence joins TRBV20-1 and TRBJ2-7, with D tentatively TRBD1 (6 bases). Trimming stripped 3 bases from V and 2 bases from J, with 11 bases between. Germline V gene sequence: CDR1 DFQATT, CDR2 SNEGSKA (reference sequence). The CDR3 covers 13 residues. The CDR3 region has the DNA TGCAGTGCTAGGGGCAGGGACACCTACGAGCAGTACTTC. Amino acids: CSARGRDTYEQYF.